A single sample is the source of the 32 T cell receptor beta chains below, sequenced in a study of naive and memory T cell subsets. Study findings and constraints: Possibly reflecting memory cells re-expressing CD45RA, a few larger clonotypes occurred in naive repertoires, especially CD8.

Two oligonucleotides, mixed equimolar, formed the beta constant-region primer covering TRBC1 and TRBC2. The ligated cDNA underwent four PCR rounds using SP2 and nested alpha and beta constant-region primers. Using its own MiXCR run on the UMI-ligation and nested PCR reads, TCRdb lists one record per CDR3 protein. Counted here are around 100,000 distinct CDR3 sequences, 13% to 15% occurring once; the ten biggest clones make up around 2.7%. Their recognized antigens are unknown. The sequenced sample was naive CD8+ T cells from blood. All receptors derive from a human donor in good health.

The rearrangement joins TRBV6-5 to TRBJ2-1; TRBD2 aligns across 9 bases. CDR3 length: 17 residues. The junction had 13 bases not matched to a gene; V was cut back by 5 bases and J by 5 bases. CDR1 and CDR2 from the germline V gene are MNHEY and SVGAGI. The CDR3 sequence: CASSHEFAGGPHNEQFF. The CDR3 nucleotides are TGTGCCAGCAGTCATGAGTTCGCGGGGGGGCCGCACAATGAGCAGTTCTTC.

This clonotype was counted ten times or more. CDR3 amino acids: CATSEQGNGYNEQFF. The CDR3 DNA sequence: TGTGCCACCAGTGAGCAGGGAAACGGCTACAATGAGCAGTTCTTC. The rearrangement uses TRBV24-1 and TRBJ2-1; D is perhaps TRBD1 (5 bases). The CDR3 contains 15 residues. Germline CDR1 is KGHDR and CDR2 is SFDVKD. The V gene lost 4 bases and the J gene lost 3 bases, with 12 bases spanning the gap.

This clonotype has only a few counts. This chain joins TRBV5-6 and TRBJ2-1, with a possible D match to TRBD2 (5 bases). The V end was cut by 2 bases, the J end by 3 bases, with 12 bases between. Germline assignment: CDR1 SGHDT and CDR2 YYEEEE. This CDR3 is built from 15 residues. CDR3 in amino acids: CASSFGEPYYNEQFF. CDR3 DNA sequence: TGTGCCAGCAGCTTTGGGGAGCCCTACTACAATGAGCAGTTCTTC.

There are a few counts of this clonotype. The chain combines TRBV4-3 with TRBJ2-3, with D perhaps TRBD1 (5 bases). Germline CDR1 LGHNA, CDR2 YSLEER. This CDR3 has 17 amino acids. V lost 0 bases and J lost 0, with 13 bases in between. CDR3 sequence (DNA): TGCGCCAGCAGCCAAGAGGACACTACTTCTAGCACAGATACGCAGTATTTT. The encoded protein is CASSQEDTTSSTDTQYF.

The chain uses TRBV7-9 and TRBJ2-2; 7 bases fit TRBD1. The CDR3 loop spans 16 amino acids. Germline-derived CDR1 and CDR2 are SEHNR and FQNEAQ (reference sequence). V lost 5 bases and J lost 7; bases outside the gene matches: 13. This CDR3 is CASSATLTGDDGELFF. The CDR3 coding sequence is TGTGCCAGCAGCGCCACTCTCACAGGGGATGACGGGGAGCTGTTTTTT.

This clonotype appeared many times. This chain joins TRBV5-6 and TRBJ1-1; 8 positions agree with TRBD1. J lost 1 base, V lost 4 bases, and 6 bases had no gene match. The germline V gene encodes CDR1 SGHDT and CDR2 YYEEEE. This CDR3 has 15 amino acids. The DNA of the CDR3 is TGTGCCAGCAGCAGCTACAGGGGGAGGAACACTGAAGCTTTCTTT. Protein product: CASSSYRGRNTEAFF.

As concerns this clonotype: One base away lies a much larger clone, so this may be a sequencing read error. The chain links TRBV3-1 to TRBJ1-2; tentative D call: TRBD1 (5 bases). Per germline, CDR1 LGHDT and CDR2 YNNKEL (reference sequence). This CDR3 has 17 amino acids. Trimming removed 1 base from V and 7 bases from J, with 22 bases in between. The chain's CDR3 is CASSQVGVTHTMAGYTF. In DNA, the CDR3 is TGTGCCAGCAGCCAAGTGGGGGTAACCCATACTATGGCTGGCTACACCTTC.

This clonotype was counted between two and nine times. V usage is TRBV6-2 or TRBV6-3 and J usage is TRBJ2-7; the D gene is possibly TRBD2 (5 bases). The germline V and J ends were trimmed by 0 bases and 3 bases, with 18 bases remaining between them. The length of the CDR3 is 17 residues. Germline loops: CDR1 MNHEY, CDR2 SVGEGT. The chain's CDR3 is CASSYSKLNRELYEQYF. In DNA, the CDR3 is TGTGCCAGCAGTTACTCGAAGCTTAATCGGGAACTCTACGAGCAGTACTTC.

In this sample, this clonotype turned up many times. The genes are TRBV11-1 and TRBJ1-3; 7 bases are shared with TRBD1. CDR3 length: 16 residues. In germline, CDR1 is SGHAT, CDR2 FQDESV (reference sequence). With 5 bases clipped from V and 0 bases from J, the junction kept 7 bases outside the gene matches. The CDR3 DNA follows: TGTGCCAGCAGCCGGACAGGTTGGGACTCTGGAAACACCATATATTTT. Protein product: CASSRTGWDSGNTIYF. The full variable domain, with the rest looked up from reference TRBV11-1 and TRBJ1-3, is EAEVAQSPRYKITEKSQAVAFWCDPISGHATLYWYRQILGQGPELLVQFQDESVVDDSQLPKDRFSAERLKGVDSTLKIQPAELGDSAMYLCASSRTGWDSGNTIYFGEGSWLTVV.

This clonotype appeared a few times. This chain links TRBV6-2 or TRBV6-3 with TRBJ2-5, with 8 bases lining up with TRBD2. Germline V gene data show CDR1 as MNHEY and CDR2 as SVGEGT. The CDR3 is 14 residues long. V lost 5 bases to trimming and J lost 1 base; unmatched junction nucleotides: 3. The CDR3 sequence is CASSPGLVQETQYF. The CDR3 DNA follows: TGTGCCAGCAGTCCGGGACTAGTCCAAGAGACCCAGTACTTC.

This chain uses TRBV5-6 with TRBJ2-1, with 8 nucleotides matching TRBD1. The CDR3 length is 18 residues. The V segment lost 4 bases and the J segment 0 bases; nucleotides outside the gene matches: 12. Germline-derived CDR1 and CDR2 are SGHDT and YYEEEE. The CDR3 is CASSGGQGLTSSYNEQFF. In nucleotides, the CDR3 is TGTGCCAGCAGCGGCGGACAGGGCCTCACGAGCTCCTACAATGAGCAGTTCTTC.

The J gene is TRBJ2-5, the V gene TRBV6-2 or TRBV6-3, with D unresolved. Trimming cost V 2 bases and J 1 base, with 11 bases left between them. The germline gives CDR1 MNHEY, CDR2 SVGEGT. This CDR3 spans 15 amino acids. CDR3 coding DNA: TGTGCCAGCAGTTACCTCGGAGCAGGCCAAGAGACCCAGTACTTC. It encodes CASSYLGAGQETQYF.

In DNA, the CDR3 is TGTGCCAGCAGTTTCGGCCACCCCTCCTACGAGCAGTACTTC. The encoded protein is CASSFGHPSYEQYF. V and J are TRBV12-3 or TRBV12-4 and TRBJ2-7; D gene ambiguous. Trimming cost V 3 bases and J 0 bases, with 9 bases left between them. The CDR3 runs to 14 residues.

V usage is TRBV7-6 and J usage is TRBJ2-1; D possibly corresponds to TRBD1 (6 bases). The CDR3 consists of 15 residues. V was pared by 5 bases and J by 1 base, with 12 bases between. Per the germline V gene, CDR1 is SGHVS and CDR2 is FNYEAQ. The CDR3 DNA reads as TGTGCCAGCAGCCCTCCAGGGGTTTCCTACAATGAGCAGTTCTTC. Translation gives CASSPPGVSYNEQFF.

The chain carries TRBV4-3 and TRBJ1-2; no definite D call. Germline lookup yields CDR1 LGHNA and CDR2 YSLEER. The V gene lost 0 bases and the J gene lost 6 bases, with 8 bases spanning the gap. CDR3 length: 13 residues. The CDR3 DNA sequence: TGCGCCAGCAGCCAAGAGGGGAGGGATGGCTACACCTTC. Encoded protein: CASSQEGRDGYTF.

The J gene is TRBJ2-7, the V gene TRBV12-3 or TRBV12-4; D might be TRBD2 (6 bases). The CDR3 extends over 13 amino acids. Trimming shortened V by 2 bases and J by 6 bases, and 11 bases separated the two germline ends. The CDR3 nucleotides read TGTGCCAGCAGTTTAATGACTAGTTCCGAGCAGTACTTC. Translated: CASSLMTSSEQYF.

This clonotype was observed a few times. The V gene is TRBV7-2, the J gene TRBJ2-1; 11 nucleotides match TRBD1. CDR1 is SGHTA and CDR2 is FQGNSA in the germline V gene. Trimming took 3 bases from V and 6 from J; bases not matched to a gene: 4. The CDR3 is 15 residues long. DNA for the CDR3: TGTGCCAGCAGCTTGGGACAGGGGGTCCCCAATGAGCAGTTCTTC. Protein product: CASSLGQGVPNEQFF.

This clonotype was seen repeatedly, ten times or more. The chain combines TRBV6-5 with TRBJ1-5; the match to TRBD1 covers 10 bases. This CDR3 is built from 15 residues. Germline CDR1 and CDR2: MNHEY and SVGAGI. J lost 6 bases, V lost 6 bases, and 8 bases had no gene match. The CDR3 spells CASSQDRGKRQPQHF. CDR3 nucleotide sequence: TGTGCCAGCAGCCAGGACAGGGGGAAGCGTCAGCCCCAGCATTTT.

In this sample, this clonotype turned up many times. CDR3: CSARDGLTEAFF. The CDR3 nucleotides are TGCAGTGCTAGAGACGGGCTCACTGAAGCTTTCTTT. This rearrangement joins TRBV20-1 to TRBJ1-1; D gene ambiguous. The CDR3 sequence is 12 residues long. Germline CDR1 and CDR2: DFQATT and SNEGSKA (reference sequence). V was clipped by 0 bases and J by 4 bases, with 6 bases between them.

For the CDR3, the DNA is TGTGCCAGCAGTTCGGGACAGGGGAGGCATCAGCCCCAGCATTTT. Residues: CASSSGQGRHQPQHF. The rearrangement uses TRBV27 and TRBJ1-5; 10 bases align to TRBD1. CDR1 and CDR2 (germline): MNHEY, SMNVEV (reference sequence). V was clipped by 4 bases and J by 5 bases; unmatched bases: 5. CDR3 size: 15 residues.

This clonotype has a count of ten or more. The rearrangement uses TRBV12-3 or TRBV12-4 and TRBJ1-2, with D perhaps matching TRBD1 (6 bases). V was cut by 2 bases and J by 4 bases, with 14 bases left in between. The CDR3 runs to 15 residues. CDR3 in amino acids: CASSLRGGGGYGYTF. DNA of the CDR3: TGTGCCAGCAGTTTAAGAGGGGGAGGCGGCTATGGCTACACCTTC.

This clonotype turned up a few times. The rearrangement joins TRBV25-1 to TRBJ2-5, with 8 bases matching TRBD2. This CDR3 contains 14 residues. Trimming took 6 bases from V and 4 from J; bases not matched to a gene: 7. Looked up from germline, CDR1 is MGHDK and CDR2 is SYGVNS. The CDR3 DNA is TGTGCCAGCAGGCCGCAGCGGGGGTCAGAGACCCAGTACTTC. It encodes CASRPQRGSETQYF.

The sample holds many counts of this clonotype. CDR3 sequence: CASSTPIASPSYNEQFF. CDR3 bases: TGTGCCAGCAGCACTCCCATAGCGAGTCCCTCCTACAATGAGCAGTTCTTC. The chain combines TRBV7-8 with TRBJ2-1; a weak D match, TRBD2 (5 bases). CDR1 and CDR2 from the germline V gene are SGHVS and FQNEAQ. This CDR3 comprises 17 residues. The germline V and J ends were trimmed by 5 bases and 0 bases, with 17 bases remaining between them.

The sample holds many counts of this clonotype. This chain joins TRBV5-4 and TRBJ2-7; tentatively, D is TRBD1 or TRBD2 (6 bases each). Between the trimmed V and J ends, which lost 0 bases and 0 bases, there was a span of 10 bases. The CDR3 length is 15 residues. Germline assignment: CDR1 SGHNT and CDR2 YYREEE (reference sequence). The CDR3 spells CASSLAWGASYEQYF. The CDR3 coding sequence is TGTGCCAGCAGCTTGGCGTGGGGGGCCTCCTACGAGCAGTACTTC.

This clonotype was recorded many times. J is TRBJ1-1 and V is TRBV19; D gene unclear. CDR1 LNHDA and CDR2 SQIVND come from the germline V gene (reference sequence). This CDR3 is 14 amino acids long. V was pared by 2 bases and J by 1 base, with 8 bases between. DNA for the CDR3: TGTGCCAGTAGTATATTCGAGAGGAACACTGAAGCTTTCTTT. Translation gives CASSIFERNTEAFF.

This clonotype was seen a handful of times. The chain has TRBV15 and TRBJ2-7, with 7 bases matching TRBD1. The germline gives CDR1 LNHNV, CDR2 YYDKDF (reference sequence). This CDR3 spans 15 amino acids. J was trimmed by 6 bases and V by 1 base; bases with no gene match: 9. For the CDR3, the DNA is TGTGCCACCAGCAGAGGTGGGACAGTTGAACCCGAGCAGTACTTC. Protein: CATSRGGTVEPEQYF.

In DNA, the CDR3 is TGTGCCACCAGCAGAGAGGGAGATTTCTATGGCTACACCTTC. It specifies CATSREGDFYGYTF. The chain uses TRBV15 and TRBJ1-2; D remains unclear. Trimming took 0 bases from V and 4 from J, leaving 9 bases between them. From germline, CDR1 is LNHNV and CDR2 YYDKDF (reference sequence). CDR3 length equals 14 residues. Supplemented by reference TRBV15 and TRBJ1-2, the full variable domain reads DAMVIQNPRYQVTQFGKPVTLSCSQTLNHNVMYWYQQKSSQAPKLLFHYYDKDFNNEADTPDNFQSRRPNTSFCFLDIRSPGLGDTAMYLCATSREGDFYGYTFGSGTRLTVV.

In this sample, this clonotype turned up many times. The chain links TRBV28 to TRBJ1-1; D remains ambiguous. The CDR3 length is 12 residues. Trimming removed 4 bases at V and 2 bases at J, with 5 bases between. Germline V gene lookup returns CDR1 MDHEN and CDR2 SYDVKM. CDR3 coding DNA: TGTGCCAGCAGTTACCAAAACACTGAAGCTTTCTTT. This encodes CASSYQNTEAFF.

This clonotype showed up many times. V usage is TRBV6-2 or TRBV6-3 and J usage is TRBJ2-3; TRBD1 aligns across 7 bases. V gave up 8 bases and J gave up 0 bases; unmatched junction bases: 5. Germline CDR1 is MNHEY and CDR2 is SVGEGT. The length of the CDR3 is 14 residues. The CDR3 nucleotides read TGTGCCAGCCAAACAGGGGCTAGCACAGATACGCAGTATTTT. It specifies CASQTGASTDTQYF.

The CDR3 DNA reads TGTGCCAGCAGCGTAGGATCAGGGGATCCTGAAGCTTTCTTT. Its translation is CASSVGSGDPEAFF. The gene calls are TRBV9 and TRBJ1-1; possibly TRBD1 for D (6 bases). The CDR3 has 14 residues. Germline CDR1 reads SGDLS; CDR2 reads YYNGEE. V was pared by 0 bases and J by 6 bases, with 12 bases between. Full variable domain (outside the CDR3, taken from reference TRBV9 and TRBJ1-1): DSGVTQTPKHLITATGQRVTLRCSPRSGDLSVYWYQQSLDQGLQFLIQYYNGEERAKGNILERFSAQQFPDLHSELNLSSLELGDSALYFCASSVGSGDPEAFFGQGTRLTVV.

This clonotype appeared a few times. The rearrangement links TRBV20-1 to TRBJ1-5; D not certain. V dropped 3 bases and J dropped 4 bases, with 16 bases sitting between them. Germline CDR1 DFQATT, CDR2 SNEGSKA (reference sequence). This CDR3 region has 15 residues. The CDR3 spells CSARGYPVLNQPQHF. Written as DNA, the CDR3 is TGCAGTGCTAGGGGTTACCCCGTCCTAAATCAGCCCCAGCATTTT.

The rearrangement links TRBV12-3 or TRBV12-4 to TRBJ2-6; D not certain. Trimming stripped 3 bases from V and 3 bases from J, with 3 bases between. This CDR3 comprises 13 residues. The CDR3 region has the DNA TGTGCCAGCAGTTTTGGTGGGGCCAACGTCCTGACTTTC. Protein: CASSFGGANVLTF.